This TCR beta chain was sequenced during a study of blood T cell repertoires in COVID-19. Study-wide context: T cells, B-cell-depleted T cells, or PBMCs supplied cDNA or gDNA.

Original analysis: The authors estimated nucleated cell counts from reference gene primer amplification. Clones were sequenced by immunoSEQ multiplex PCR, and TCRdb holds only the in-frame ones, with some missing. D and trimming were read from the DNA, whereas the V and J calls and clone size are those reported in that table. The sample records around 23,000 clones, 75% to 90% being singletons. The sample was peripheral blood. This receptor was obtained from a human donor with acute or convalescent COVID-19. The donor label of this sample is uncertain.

The CDR3 coding sequence is TGTGCCAGTAGTATAGTCCCCGGGGTAGCGGCTGGCCAGCCCCAGCATTTT. It yields the protein CASSIVPGVAAGQPQHF. This rearrangement joins TRBV19 to TRBJ1-5; D ambiguous. CDR1 and CDR2 from the germline V gene are LNHDA and SQIVND (reference sequence). The CDR3 consists of 17 residues. V lost 1 base and J lost 7, with 20 bases in between.